These 30 T cell receptor beta chains originate from one sample sequenced in a study of T cell responses to AZD1222 COVID-19 vaccine. Data came from immunoSEQ multiplex PCR; TCRdb stores just in-frame clones and leaves some out. The sample has some 120,000 clones, about 80% seen once. This material consisted of peripheral blood, taken on day 0 of AZD1222 vaccination. Receptor source: an adult in good health.

The chain links TRBV7-3 to TRBJ2-7; D call uncertain. V lost 5 bases and J lost 9, with 17 bases in between. Germline CDR1 and CDR2: SGHTA and FQGTGA. The CDR3 length is 13 residues. The CDR3, as DNA: TGTGCCAGCAGCGACCAAGTGATGGGGTTGCAGTACTTC. This translates into CASSDQVMGLQYF.

The V and J genes are TRBV13 and TRBJ1-2, with D perhaps TRBD1 (6 bases). This CDR3 is 13 amino acids long. In germline, CDR1 is PRHDT, CDR2 FYEKMQ (reference sequence). The V end lost 3 bases, the J end lost 7 bases, and 12 bases lay between the germline ends. CDR3 coding DNA: TGTGCCAGCAGCTTGGGCCCGGGGGCTGGCTACACCTTC. Its translation: CASSLGPGAGYTF.

The gene calls are TRBV7-2 and TRBJ2-3; unclear D gene. Germline V lookup: CDR1 SGHTA, CDR2 FQGNSA. This CDR3 is built from 13 residues. V was cut by 9 bases and J by 0 bases, with 10 bases left in between. CDR3 in amino acids: CASRKGSTDTQYF. The CDR3 DNA reads TGTGCCAGTCGCAAGGGAAGCACAGATACGCAGTATTTT.

The V and J genes are TRBV10-3 and TRBJ1-2; D possibly corresponds to TRBD1 (5 bases). The CDR3 length is 14 residues. From germline, CDR1 is ENHRY and CDR2 SYGVKD. With 5 bases removed from V and 2 bases from J, the gap between germline ends came to 12 bases. Here the CDR3 reads CAISSQGPNYGYTF. The CDR3 DNA reads TGTGCCATCAGTTCCCAGGGACCCAACTATGGCTACACCTTC.

The chain has TRBV28 and TRBJ1-4, with TRBD1 as a possible D gene (5 bases). Trimming removed 6 bases at V and 4 bases at J, with 18 bases between. From germline, CDR1 is MDHEN and CDR2 SYDVKM. This CDR3 is built from 16 residues. CDR3 amino acids: CASSPSGVILNEKLFF. DNA for the CDR3: TGTGCCAGCAGCCCCTCGGGGGTGATACTTAATGAAAAACTGTTTTTT.

The sample holds one count of this clone. V and J are TRBV27 and TRBJ1-4; D not certain. There are 13 residues in the CDR3. Germline V CDR1 and CDR2: MNHEY, SMNVEV (reference sequence). The ends were cut back, 6 bases at V and 8 bases at J, with 13 bases in the middle. The CDR3 is CASRRLMEEKLFF. In DNA form, the CDR3 reads TGTGCCAGCAGGCGTCTAATGGAAGAAAAACTGTTTTTT.

The chain uses TRBV3-1 (or the pseudogene TRBV3-2) and TRBJ1-6; D may be TRBD1 (6 bases). The V end was cut by 3 bases, the J end by 7 bases, with 13 bases between. Germline V gene sequence: CDR1 LGHDT, CDR2 YNNKEL (reference sequence). The CDR3 is made up of 15 amino acids. In nucleotides, the CDR3 is TGTGCCAGCAGCCACTCAGGGGCCGGAAATTCACCCCTCCACTTT. It codes for CASSHSGAGNSPLHF.

The chain joins TRBV10-3 to TRBJ2-3, with TRBD2 as a possible D gene (5 bases). There are 14 residues in the CDR3. V was trimmed by 6 bases and J by 2 bases, leaving 12 bases between them. CDR1 and CDR2 from the germline V gene are ENHRY and SYGVKD. The CDR3: CAISIASPTDTQYF. The CDR3 DNA reads as TGTGCCATCAGCATAGCGAGCCCCACAGATACGCAGTATTTT.

CDR3 amino acids: CASSPIKLEGEKLFF. CDR3 sequence (DNA): TGTGCCAGCTCACCGATAAAGTTGGAGGGGGAAAAACTGTTTTTT. The chain links TRBV18 to TRBJ1-4; perhaps TRBD1 as D (5 bases). From germline, CDR1 is KGHSH and CDR2 LQKENI. The CDR3 length is 15 residues. The V and J ends lost 3 bases and 8 bases respectively, with 16 bases between them.

The count of this clone is one. This chain joins TRBV20-1 and TRBJ2-1, with 8 bases identical to TRBD1. This CDR3 spans 16 amino acids. The junction had 11 bases not matched to a gene; V was cut back by 3 bases and J by 4 bases. CDR1 is DFQATT, CDR2 SNEGSKA, per germline (reference sequence). CDR3 DNA: TGCAGTGCTAGTTTGCAGGGGGCCGAACCGTACAATGAGCAGTTCTTC. This encodes CSASLQGAEPYNEQFF.

The chain combines TRBV28 with TRBJ1-1; TRBD1 is a possible D gene (6 bases). V was cut by 5 bases and J by 5 bases, with 15 bases left in between. Per the germline V gene, CDR1 is MDHEN and CDR2 is SYDVKM. This CDR3 is 14 amino acids long. CDR3 DNA: TGTGCCAGCAGTCCTCCGGACAGAAGAACTGAAGCTTTCTTT. This gives the protein CASSPPDRRTEAFF.

The rearrangement uses TRBV7-2 and TRBJ2-3; no definite D call. V lost 6 bases to trimming and J lost 0 bases, with 1 base between them. The CDR3 consists of 11 residues. CDR1 and CDR2 from the germline V gene are SGHTA and FQGNSA. The CDR3 here is CASSSTDTQYF. The CDR3 nucleotides are TGTGCCAGCAGTAGCACAGATACGCAGTATTTT.

This clone was seen only once. The chain has TRBV2 and TRBJ1-4, with 7 bases fitting TRBD1. CDR3 length: 15 amino acids. V lost 3 bases, J lost 10 bases, and 11 bases stayed unmatched. Germline CDR1 and CDR2: SNHLY and FYNNEI. This CDR3 is CASSESQTGRSKLFF. The CDR3 region has the DNA TGTGCCAGCAGTGAGTCCCAGACAGGGAGGTCAAAACTGTTTTTT.

The J gene is TRBJ1-1, the V gene TRBV6-5; no clear D. CDR1 and CDR2 (germline): MNHEY, SVGAGI. Trimming took off 0 bases at V and 0 bases at J, with 2 bases between the two ends. The CDR3 extends over 13 amino acids. Here the CDR3 reads CASSYSMNTEAFF. The CDR3 DNA is TGTGCCAGCAGTTACTCTATGAACACTGAAGCTTTCTTT.

This clone was seen just once. This chain connects TRBV18 to TRBJ1-5; D unresolved. CDR3 size: 14 residues. Trimming cost V 4 bases and J 5 bases, with 12 bases left between them. Germline loops: CDR1 KGHSH, CDR2 LQKENI. The CDR3: CASSRSELDQPQHF. For the CDR3, the DNA is TGTGCCAGCTCACGGTCAGAACTCGATCAGCCCCAGCATTTT.

This clone was recorded a few times. The CDR3 nucleotides read TGTGCCAGTTCAACAGGGACTGGTGAGACCCAGTACTTC. Encoded protein: CASSTGTGETQYF. V usage is TRBV6-6 and J usage is TRBJ2-5, with D tentatively TRBD1 or TRBD2 (6 bases each). The CDR3 is 13 residues long. Germline lookup yields CDR1 MNHNY and CDR2 SVGAGI (reference sequence). V was cut by 9 bases and J by 5 bases, with 16 bases left in between.

The V and J genes are TRBV12-3 or TRBV12-4 and TRBJ2-7, with 7 bases matching TRBD2. The trim removed 5 bases at V and 5 bases at J, leaving 6 bases unmatched. There are 13 residues in the CDR3. CDR3: CASSIPGGDEQYF. In DNA form, the CDR3 reads TGTGCCAGCAGTATCCCGGGGGGAGACGAGCAGTACTTC.

This chain links TRBV19 with TRBJ1-6; possible D gene TRBD1, 5 bases. V dropped 6 bases and J dropped 10 bases, with 16 bases sitting between them. The germline V gene has CDR1 LNHDA and CDR2 SQIVND (reference sequence). The CDR3 spans 14 residues. CDR3 amino acids: CASSWGRVNSPLHF. The CDR3, as DNA: TGTGCCAGTAGCTGGGGCAGGGTGAACTCACCCCTCCACTTT.

With respect to this clone: Other DNA sequences in this sample translate to the same CDR3. The chain joins TRBV7-9 to TRBJ1-5; D remains ambiguous. From germline, CDR1 is SEHNR and CDR2 FQNEAQ (reference sequence). The CDR3 is 12 residues long. Trimming took 3 bases from V and 4 from J, leaving 4 bases between them. This CDR3 reads CASSFQNQPQHF. In DNA form, the CDR3 reads TGTGCCAGCAGCTTCCAGAATCAGCCCCAGCATTTT.

This chain uses TRBV7-2 with TRBJ2-1; D ambiguous. The germline CDR1 and CDR2 sequences are SGHTA and FQGNSA. Trimming stripped 5 bases from V and 8 bases from J, with 22 bases between. The CDR3 has 16 amino acids. The CDR3 sequence is CASSPRRNPMGDEQFF. DNA of the CDR3: TGTGCCAGCAGCCCGCGCCGGAACCCTATGGGCGATGAGCAGTTCTTC.

The genes are TRBV6-5 and TRBJ1-2; TRBD1 matches 10 bases. V lost 0 bases, J lost 5 bases, and 3 bases stayed unmatched. Germline loops: CDR1 MNHEY, CDR2 SVGAGI. The CDR3 sequence is 15 residues long. The CDR3 loop is CASSYSGTGDYGYTF. CDR3 DNA sequence: TGTGCCAGCAGTTACTCTGGGACAGGGGATTATGGCTACACCTTC.

The rearrangement joins TRBV6-6 to TRBJ2-7; D is possibly TRBD1 (6 bases). The CDR3 loop spans 12 amino acids. Germline V gives CDR1 MNHNY, CDR2 SVGAGI (reference sequence). V was cut by 10 bases and J by 6 bases, with 16 bases left in between. The CDR3: CATSPGGGEQYF. CDR3 nucleotides: TGTGCCACCTCCCCTGGGGGCGGCGAGCAGTACTTC.

The chain links TRBV28 to TRBJ2-7; D is perhaps TRBD1 or TRBD2 (5 bases each). Germline V gene sequence: CDR1 MDHEN, CDR2 SYDVKM. CDR3 length: 14 residues. The ends were cut back, 6 bases at V and 2 bases at J, with 14 bases in the middle. DNA of the CDR3: TGTGCCAGCAGGGGCCGGGACGGACCCTACGAGCAGTACTTC. It yields the protein CASRGRDGPYEQYF.

This rearrangement joins TRBV7-8 to TRBJ2-7; 12 nucleotides match TRBD2. Germline V lookup: CDR1 SGHVS, CDR2 FQNEAQ. V gave up 5 bases and J gave up 2 bases; unmatched junction bases: 13. This CDR3 comprises 18 residues. The CDR3 here is CASSRTRTSGVSTYEQYF. In nucleotides, the CDR3 is TGTGCCAGCAGCCGAACCAGGACTAGCGGGGTTAGTACCTACGAGCAGTACTTC. The variable domain in full, with the rest retrieved from reference TRBV7-8 and TRBJ2-7, is GAGVSQSPRYKVAKRGQDVALRCDPISGHVSLFWYQQALGQGPEFLTYFQNEAQLDKSGLPSDRFFAERPEGSVSTLKIQRTQQEDSAVYLCASSRTRTSGVSTYEQYFGPGTRLTVT.

V usage is TRBV25-1 and J usage is TRBJ1-1; D is ambiguous. Per the germline V gene, CDR1 is MGHDK and CDR2 is SYGVNS. V shed 6 bases and J shed 1 base, with 9 bases lying between them. There are 13 residues in the CDR3. The CDR3 spells CASRLGQNTEAFF. The CDR3 nucleotides read TGTGCCAGCAGGCTGGGCCAGAACACTGAAGCTTTCTTT.

A single count supports this clone. The chain uses TRBV5-4 and TRBJ1-2; a possible D gene is TRBD1 (6 bases). Germline CDR1 SGHNT, CDR2 YYREEE (reference sequence). This CDR3 comprises 14 residues. V shed 4 bases and J shed 4 bases, with 14 bases lying between them. The CDR3 nucleotides read TGTGCCAGCAGCCCCGTACAGGGTAGCTATGGCTACACCTTC. Residues: CASSPVQGSYGYTF.

V usage is TRBV30 and J usage is TRBJ1-5; D gene ambiguous. CDR1 is GTSNPN and CDR2 is SVGIG in the germline V gene (reference sequence). The CDR3 is 14 amino acids. V shed 1 base and J shed 2 bases, with 9 bases lying between them. The CDR3 reads CAWSDQIGNQPQHF. CDR3 bases: TGTGCCTGGAGTGACCAAATCGGCAATCAGCCCCAGCATTTT.

The chain carries TRBV6-5 and TRBJ1-2; D gene unclear. The CDR3 runs to 13 residues. Germline CDR1 and CDR2: MNHEY and SVGAGI. Trimming removed 2 bases at V and 4 bases at J, with 8 bases between. CDR3 DNA: TGTGCCAGCAGTTACGCATCTTTCTATGGCTACACCTTC. This encodes CASSYASFYGYTF.

The chain carries TRBV6-5 and TRBJ1-1, with a weak D call TRBD1 (5 bases). The germline CDR1 and CDR2 sequences are MNHEY and SVGAGI. The V end was cut by 6 bases, the J end by 5 bases, with 19 bases between. CDR3 length: 15 residues. The CDR3 DNA sequence: TGTGCCAGCAGCCCACCGATTGGGGGACGGACTGAAGCTTTCTTT. Its protein is CASSPPIGGRTEAFF.

The gene calls are TRBV6-1 and TRBJ2-1, with TRBD1 matching over 7 bases. The germline gives CDR1 MNHNS, CDR2 SASEGT. CDR3 length: 16 residues. Losses at the gene ends were 2 bases for V and 3 bases for J; bases not matched to a gene: 7. The CDR3 DNA sequence: TGTGCCAGCAGTGAAATGCGGACAGGATACTACAATGAGCAGTTCTTC. It is translated as CASSEMRTGYYNEQFF.